The present entry profiles one T cell receptor beta chain with its context. The sample comes from a study of blood T cell repertoires in COVID-19. CDR3 length: 13 residues. After removal of 2 bases from V and 10 bases from J, the junction contained 1 base not matched to a gene. CDR1 is MRHNA, CDR2 SNTAGT, per germline. Here immunoSEQ multiplex PCR was the method, and the copy in TCRdb shows in-frame clones only, minus some. The sample includes a few hundred thousand clones, about nine tenths of them seen just once. The rearrangement links TRBV6-4 to TRBJ2-3; 12 nucleotides align to TRBD2. The TCR sequence derives from a person in their late teens or twenties with COVID-19, enrolled during active disease. The sequenced sample was peripheral blood. CDR3 DNA sequence: TGTGCCAGCAGTGACCGACTAGCGGGAGCGCAGTATTTT. It codes for CASSDRLAGAQYF.